Below, 30 T cell receptor beta chains from the same sample are listed, as sequenced in a study of blood T cell repertoires in COVID-19 (dated by TCRdb to about 2020). Libraries were built with the immunoSEQ multiplex PCR assay. In its TCRdb copy, this immuneACCESS table keeps in-frame sequences only and misses some clones. Where compared with another copy, unresolved V genes explain less than half of these, and the others have no known cause. Within this sample are about 67,000 clones, with 82% of them counted one time only. Approximately 39% of the sample lies in the top ten. Sequenced: peripheral blood. The receptor source for this set is a human donor in a cohort sampled during active COVID-19.

J is TRBJ1-6 and V is TRBV6-6, with 9 bases lining up with TRBD1. Trimming removed 5 bases from V and 4 bases from J; junction bases left unmatched: 6. Germline V gives CDR1 MNHNY, CDR2 SVGAGI (reference sequence). The CDR3 has 16 amino acids. CDR3 loop: CASSQTGGAYNSPLHF. The CDR3 nucleotides are TGTGCCAGCAGTCAAACAGGGGGCGCGTATAATTCACCCCTCCACTTT.

The chain employs TRBV19 and TRBJ2-2; D is perhaps TRBD1 (5 bases). Germline CDR1 and CDR2: LNHDA and SQIVND (reference sequence). The CDR3 contains 15 residues. Trimming pared 3 bases from V and 6 bases from J, leaving 14 bases between. The CDR3 reads CASSISDTSPGELFF. CDR3 DNA: TGTGCCAGTAGTATCTCGGACACCAGTCCCGGGGAGCTGTTTTTT.

The rearrangement joins TRBV5-5 to TRBJ1-6, with D perhaps TRBD1 (6 bases). This CDR3 contains 14 residues. Germline assignment: CDR1 SGHKS and CDR2 YYEKEE (reference sequence). V lost 5 bases and J 9 bases, leaving 15 bases between the germline ends. The CDR3 region has the DNA TGTGCCAGCAGGGACTGGGGGCGTGGTTCACCCCTCCACTTT. It yields the protein CASRDWGRGSPLHF.

The chain is built from TRBV7-2 and TRBJ2-2; TRBD2 agrees at 10 bases. CDR3 size: 16 residues. CDR1 is SGHTA, CDR2 FQGNSA, per germline. Trimming took 8 bases from V and 2 from J; bases not matched to a gene: 8. The CDR3 DNA reads as TGTGCCAGCGGCCACGAGCGGGGGGGCAACACCGGGGAGCTGTTTTTT. Its translation is CASGHERGGNTGELFF.

The rearrangement uses TRBV5-6 and TRBJ2-7; 9 positions agree with TRBD1. V was pared by 5 bases and J by 2 bases, with 8 bases of the junction left unmatched. Per germline, CDR1 SGHDT and CDR2 YYEEEE. The CDR3 runs 15 residues. CDR3 sequence reads: CASSPTGTGTYEQYF. The DNA of the CDR3 is TGTGCCAGCAGTCCTACCGGGACAGGGACCTACGAGCAGTACTTC.

The rearrangement links TRBV10-2 to TRBJ2-5, with D hard to call. Germline values: CDR1 WSHSY, CDR2 SAAADI. Trimming took 0 bases from V and 5 from J, leaving 10 bases between them. The CDR3 extends over 14 amino acids. CDR3 nucleotides: TGCGCCAGCAGTGAGTCTGGCCAGGTGGAGACCCAGTACTTC. Translated: CASSESGQVETQYF.

The chain is built from TRBV7-3 and TRBJ2-3, with a possible D match to TRBD1 (5 bases). The V end was cut by 2 bases, the J end by 4 bases, with 19 bases between. Germline CDR1 reads SGHTA; CDR2 reads FQGTGA. This CDR3 has 17 amino acids. Here the CDR3 reads CASSLSPSGIAPDTQYF. The CDR3 DNA sequence: TGTGCCAGCAGCTTATCACCATCAGGGATTGCCCCAGATACGCAGTATTTT.

This sequence joins TRBV18 and TRBJ2-3, with 8 bases lining up with TRBD2. CDR1 is KGHSH, CDR2 LQKENI, per germline. The CDR3 runs to 17 residues. Germline trimming cut 2 bases from V and 6 bases from J; bases unmatched to any gene: 13. CDR3 amino acids: CASSPSGGSGGVDTQYF. The CDR3, as DNA: TGTGCCAGCTCACCATCCGGTGGGAGCGGGGGAGTTGATACGCAGTATTTT.

The gene calls are TRBV2 and TRBJ2-5; tentatively, D is TRBD1 (7 bases). Deletions cut 7 bases from V and 1 base from J, with 16 bases between. Germline lookup yields CDR1 SNHLY and CDR2 FYNNEI. CDR3 length: 15 amino acids. As DNA, the CDR3 is TGTGCCAGCAAAAGACAGGGAGGTCCCCAAGAGACCCAGTACTTC. Translated, it gives CASKRQGGPQETQYF.

The CDR3 spells CASRDSSYNEQFF. CDR3 DNA sequence: TGCGCCAGCCGGGACAGCTCCTACAATGAGCAGTTCTTC. The rearrangement joins TRBV10-2 to TRBJ2-1; 7 bases match TRBD1. Germline V gene sequence: CDR1 WSHSY, CDR2 SAAADI. The CDR3 is 13 residues long. J gave up 0 bases and V 8 bases, and 1 base lay outside the gene matches.

The J gene is TRBJ1-5, the V gene TRBV28; tentative D call: TRBD1 (5 bases). V was pared by 3 bases and J by 5 bases, with 11 bases between. The length of the CDR3 is 14 residues. Germline CDR1 reads MDHEN; CDR2 reads SYDVKM. CDR3: CASSFSRQYQPQHF. The CDR3 DNA reads TGTGCCAGCAGTTTCTCCAGACAGTATCAGCCCCAGCATTTT.

This clone was detected once. The V and J genes are TRBV9 and TRBJ2-3; no definite D call. The CDR3 is 13 amino acids. The V and J ends lost 0 bases and 1 base respectively, with 3 bases between them. Germline-derived CDR1 and CDR2 are SGDLS and YYNGEE. This CDR3 is CASSVVGTDTQYF. Written as DNA, the CDR3 is TGTGCCAGCAGCGTAGTCGGCACAGATACGCAGTATTTT. The whole variable domain, filled in from reference TRBV9 and TRBJ2-3, reads DSGVTQTPKHLITATGQRVTLRCSPRSGDLSVYWYQQSLDQGLQFLIQYYNGEERAKGNILERFSAQQFPDLHSELNLSSLELGDSALYFCASSVVGTDTQYFGPGTRLTVL.

This clone was seen only a few times. The V call is TRBV6-2 or TRBV6-3, the J call TRBJ1-5; TRBD1 aligns across 8 bases. V was pared by 2 bases and J by 2 bases, with 5 bases of the junction left unmatched. CDR3 length: 16 residues. The germline V gene has CDR1 MNHEY and CDR2 SVGEGT. The CDR3 nucleotides are TGTGCCAGCAGTTACGGCCAGGGGGCACGCAATCAGCCCCAGCATTTT. Its translation: CASSYGQGARNQPQHF.

On this clone: This sample includes further DNA sequences coding for the same CDR3. The chain employs TRBV7-2 and TRBJ1-5; tentative D call: TRBD1 (6 bases). Germline loops: CDR1 SGHTA, CDR2 FQGNSA. The CDR3 contains 13 residues. V was clipped by 4 bases and J by 4 bases, with 8 bases between them. The CDR3 DNA reads TGTGCCAGCAGCTCGGACAGAAATCAGCCCCAGCATTTT. It specifies CASSSDRNQPQHF.

The CDR3 DNA sequence: TGTGCCAGCGGGGCGGGGCGAGAGACCCAGTACTTC. It yields the protein CASGAGRETQYF. The V gene is TRBV2, the J gene TRBJ2-5; the D gene is possibly TRBD2 (6 bases). V was clipped by 8 bases and J by 4 bases, with 11 bases between them. This CDR3 is 12 amino acids long. The V gene's germline CDR1 is SNHLY and CDR2 FYNNEI.

The V call is TRBV2, the J call TRBJ2-5; no definite D call. This CDR3 spans 12 amino acids. Germline V lookup: CDR1 SNHLY, CDR2 FYNNEI. Trimming pared 7 bases from V and 4 bases from J, leaving 10 bases between. In DNA form, the CDR3 reads TGTGCCAGCAAATCGGGTGGAGAGACCCAGTACTTC. Protein: CASKSGGETQYF.

This chain links TRBV28 with TRBJ1-2, with D uncertain. Trimming cost V 7 bases and J 7 bases, with 13 bases left between them. This CDR3 has 12 residues. Germline CDR1 MDHEN, CDR2 SYDVKM. The CDR3 bases are TGTGCCAGCACATCTGGCAGGCCTGGCTACACCTTC. Amino acid sequence: CASTSGRPGYTF.

The V call is TRBV19, the J call TRBJ2-2; the match to TRBD2 covers 13 bases. The junction had 7 bases not matched to a gene; V was cut back by 1 base and J by 5 bases. Germline V CDR1 and CDR2: LNHDA, SQIVND (reference sequence). This CDR3 has 18 residues. The DNA for the CDR3 is TGTGCCAGTAGTATAGCGGGGGGACTAGCGGGGAGGACCGGGGAGCTGTTTTTT. As protein: CASSIAGGLAGRTGELFF. Complete variable domain (other parts from reference TRBV19 and TRBJ2-2): DGGITQSPKYLFRKEGQNVTLSCEQNLNHDAMYWYRQDPGQGLRLIYYSQIVNDFQKGDIAEGYSVSREKKESFPLTVTSAQKNPTAFYLCASSIAGGLAGRTGELFFGEGSRLTVL.

The rearrangement links TRBV4-1 to TRBJ1-4, with TRBD1 matching 9 bases. The CDR3 has 15 residues. Germline assignment: CDR1 MGHRA and CDR2 YSYEKL. With 4 bases clipped from V and 3 bases from J, the junction kept 3 bases outside the gene matches. The CDR3 DNA follows: TGCGCCAGCAGCCGAGGGGACAGGGCTAATGAAAAACTGTTTTTT. Translation gives CASSRGDRANEKLFF.

The count of this clone is one. The chain employs TRBV19 and TRBJ1-5; D is uncertain. Trimming took off 7 bases at V and 7 bases at J, with 23 bases between the two ends. CDR1 is LNHDA, CDR2 SQIVND, per germline (reference sequence). This CDR3 contains 16 residues. The DNA of the CDR3 is TGTGCCAGTATCGACGACGTACGAGGGAGCGGCCAGCCCCAGCATTTT. Translation gives CASIDDVRGSGQPQHF.

This sequence joins TRBV5-1 and TRBJ2-5; 11 positions match TRBD2. CDR1 is SGHRS, CDR2 YFSETQ, per germline. V was pared by 3 bases and J by 1 base, with 5 bases of the junction left unmatched. This CDR3 region has 16 residues. CDR3 region: CASSWASGGPQETQYF. Written as DNA, the CDR3 is TGCGCCAGCAGCTGGGCTAGCGGGGGGCCCCAAGAGACCCAGTACTTC.

This rearrangement joins TRBV18 to TRBJ2-6; TRBD1 agrees at 12 bases. This CDR3 region has 21 residues. Germline trimming cut 3 bases from V and 0 bases from J; bases unmatched to any gene: 12. CDR1 is KGHSH, CDR2 LQKENI, per germline. CDR3 loop: CASSPGQGAHVFGSGANVLTF. The CDR3, as DNA: TGTGCCAGCTCACCGGGACAGGGGGCTCACGTTTTTGGCTCTGGGGCCAACGTCCTGACTTTC.

About this clone itself: One end of the junction fails to match germline, which may point to a read error. The gene calls are TRBV2 and TRBJ1-5; 9 nucleotides match TRBD1. Germline loops: CDR1 SNHLY, CDR2 FYNNEI. The CDR3 is made up of 16 amino acids. The CDR3 region is CASNEQGAGSNQPQHF. The CDR3 nucleotides are TGTGCCAGCAATGAACAGGGGGCGGGGAGCAATCAGCCCCAGCATTTT.

The chain recombines TRBV20-1 with TRBJ1-1, with unresolved D. Germline lookup yields CDR1 DFQATT and CDR2 SNEGSKA (reference sequence). CDR3 length: 13 residues. The V gene lost 3 bases and the J gene lost 0 bases, with 8 bases spanning the gap. The CDR3 sequence is CSASGGVNTEAFF. CDR3 bases: TGCAGTGCTAGTGGAGGAGTGAACACTGAAGCTTTCTTT.

The CDR3, as DNA: TGTGCCAGCAGTCTCCTAGCCAATGAGCAGTTCTTC. Translation: CASSLLANEQFF. This chain uses TRBV2 with TRBJ2-1, with D tentatively TRBD2 (5 bases). In germline, CDR1 is SNHLY, CDR2 FYNNEI. V lost 5 bases and J 6 bases, leaving 8 bases between the germline ends. This CDR3 comprises 12 residues.

The rearrangement links TRBV5-1 to TRBJ1-4, with 7 bases fitting TRBD1. Germline loops: CDR1 SGHRS, CDR2 YFSETQ. The CDR3 runs to 15 residues. The ends lost 4 bases at V and 5 bases at J; junction bases unmatched: 8. CDR3 nucleotides: TGCGCCAGCAGCCTAACAGGGGTAGAGAATGAAAAACTGTTTTTT. It specifies CASSLTGVENEKLFF.

Remarks on this clone: This same CDR3 is encoded by further DNA sequences in the sample. The chain combines TRBV5-6 with TRBJ2-1; 10 nucleotides line up with TRBD2. CDR1 is SGHDT, CDR2 YYEEEE, per germline. The CDR3 has 15 amino acids. After removal of 0 bases from V and 6 bases from J, the junction contained 3 bases not matched to a gene. CDR3 in amino acids: CASSLGLAGGNEQFF. CDR3 DNA sequence: TGTGCCAGCAGCTTGGGTTTAGCGGGGGGCAATGAGCAGTTCTTC.

The chain links TRBV9 to TRBJ2-2, with D unclear. The CDR3 is made up of 15 amino acids. V lost 0 bases and J 0 bases, leaving 6 bases between the germline ends. Germline CDR1 SGDLS, CDR2 YYNGEE. The CDR3 protein is CASSVGNPNTGELFF. CDR3 sequence (DNA): TGTGCCAGCAGCGTAGGTAATCCGAACACCGGGGAGCTGTTTTTT.

The chain carries TRBV21-1 and TRBJ1-2; the D call of TRBD1 is as the table states it, not checked on the DNA. TRBV21-1 is reported as a pseudogene. The CDR3 length is 19 residues. This chain's CDR3 is CASPNLSPRDTAFNYGYTF. The DNA for the CDR3 is TGTGCCAGCCCAAATCTTTCCCCGAGGGACACTGCCTTTAACTATGGCTACACCTTC.

The chain combines TRBV3-1 (or the pseudogene TRBV3-2) with TRBJ2-1, with TRBD1 identical over 7 bases. V lost 2 bases, J lost 5 bases, and 3 bases stayed unmatched. In germline, CDR1 is LGHDT, CDR2 YNNKEL (reference sequence). The CDR3 has 14 residues. The CDR3 loop reads CASSQRDSHNEQFF. DNA of the CDR3: TGTGCCAGCAGCCAACGGGACAGTCACAATGAGCAGTTCTTC.